Listed below are T cell receptor beta chains from one sample, sequenced in a study of T cell repertoires in cytomegalovirus infection. Each CDR3 protein is one row after TCRdb ran MiXCR on the reads. The table records 84,000 or so distinct CDR3 sequences, approximately 43% of them present only once. No cognate antigen is known for these TCRs. This material consisted of CD8+ T cells from cultured PBMCs, taken from culture after CMV antigen stimulation. The receptors were sampled from a human donor in good health (CMV status not recorded). Some clones in this sample may be carry-over from other donors' samples. The CDR3 runs from the conserved cysteine through the conserved F or W. Each record gives: J gene, clone size, V gene, CDR3 length, D gene, CDR3 protein, CDR3 DNA. The D gene is left open where the match is weak. Not every row has a clone size; where given, it reads once, few, many or a size class.

>TRBJ1-2|NA|TRBV12-3/TRBV12-4|12|NA
CASSPEGKIYTF
TGTGCCAGCAGTCCGGAAGGCAAAATCTACACCTTC
>TRBJ2-1|NA|TRBV7-9|17|TRBD2
CASLGSDGTSAYNEQFF
TGTGCCAGCTTAGGGTCGGACGGGACTAGTGCCTACAATGAGCAGTTCTTC
>TRBJ2-4|NA|TRBV7-9|15|NA
CASSATGLAKNIQYF
TGTGCCAGCAGCGCCACAGGGTTAGCCAAAAACATTCAGTACTTC
>TRBJ2-1|few|TRBV7-3|15|TRBD2
CASSSTSGRIDEQFF
TGTGCCAGCAGCTCCACTAGCGGGAGAATAGATGAGCAGTTCTTC
>TRBJ2-5|few|TRBV30|17|TRBD2
CAWSEPAGGPRGETQYF
TGTGCCTGGAGTGAGCCAGCGGGAGGCCCCAGAGGAGAGACCCAGTACTTC
>TRBJ2-1|NA|TRBV7-3|12|NA
CASIGENNEQFF
TGTGCCAGCATCGGGGAGAACAATGAGCAGTTCTTC
>TRBJ2-7|few|TRBV27|15|TRBD1
CASSSTGGAQYEQYF
TGTGCCAGCAGTTCGACAGGGGGCGCCCAGTACGAGCAGTACTTC
>TRBJ2-4|NA|TRBV27|14|TRBD2
CASSLQRGGDIQYF
TGTGCCAGCAGTTTGCAGCGGGGGGGAGACATTCAGTACTTC
>TRBJ2-1|few|TRBV7-3|16|TRBD2
CASSPIAGGRINEQFF
TGTGCCAGCAGCCCTATAGCGGGAGGGAGAATAAATGAGCAGTTCTTC
>TRBJ2-3|many|TRBV7-2|17|TRBD2
CASSLAPNRDYTDTQYF
TGTGCCAGCAGCTTGGCCCCGAACCGGGACTACACAGATACGCAGTATTTT
>TRBJ2-1|NA|TRBV6-5|14|TRBD1
CASSGTGKYNEQFF
TGTGCCAGCAGTGGGACAGGGAAATACAATGAGCAGTTCTTC
>TRBJ2-3|many|TRBV7-2|20|TRBD1
CASSPRRSAGTGGVSDTQYF
TGTGCCAGCAGCCCCCGACGGTCGGCCGGGACAGGGGGGGTCTCAGATACGCAGTATTTT
>TRBJ2-7|NA|TRBV6-4|15|NA
CASSDPSVVRYEQYF
TGTGCCAGCAGTGACCCTAGCGTTGTTCGTTACGAGCAGTACTTC
>TRBJ2-7|NA|TRBV20-1|22|TRBD1
CSARDRLWYRGPRRGNSYEQYF
TGCAGTGCTAGAGATCGTCTATGGTACAGGGGGCCGCGACGGGGGAACTCCTACGAGCAGTACTTC
>TRBJ2-7|NA|TRBV6-1|12|NA
CASSDALQPQYF
TGTGCCAGCAGTGATGCCCTTCAACCGCAGTACTTC
>TRBJ2-7|NA|TRBV27|14|NA
CASSQTGDSYEQYF
TGTGCCAGCAGTCAAACCGGGGATTCCTACGAGCAGTACTTC
>TRBJ1-2|NA|TRBV20-1|13|NA
CRAQPEHNYGYTF
TGCAGGGCACAACCGGAACATAACTATGGCTACACCTTC
>TRBJ2-1|few|TRBV6-1|15|NA
CASSEVTVAYNEQFF
TGTGCCAGCAGTGAAGTAACAGTAGCCTACAATGAGCAGTTCTTC
>TRBJ1-2|few|TRBV15|14|TRBD1
CATSRVQTGDGYTF
TGTGCCACCAGCAGAGTCCAGACAGGGGACGGCTACACCTTC
>TRBJ1-1|few|TRBV6-1|15|TRBD1
CASSEKDRGDTEAFF
TGTGCCAGCAGTGAGAAGGACAGGGGGGACACTGAAGCTTTCTTT
>TRBJ2-5|NA|TRBV7-6|16|NA
CASSLDPGVNQETQYF
TGTGCCAGCAGCTTGGACCCAGGGGTGAACCAAGAGACCCAGTACTTC